This is a list of T cell receptor beta chains from one sample in a study of human T cells and chemical hapten exposure. Via MiXCR, TCRdb re-called the RACE reads, giving one row per CDR3 protein. The sample carries 330,000 or so distinct CDR3 sequences, over 6% recorded once. The sample here was whole blood, taken in connection with sensitization to the hapten diphenylcyclopropenone (DPC). The receptors come from a woman younger than 30 with alopecia areata. Some clones in this sample may be carry-over from other donors' samples. CDR3s leave out the opening cysteine and the closing phenylalanine or tryptophan. Each record gives: V gene, clone size, J gene, CDR3 protein. Expanded clones get a size class; other rows say once, few or many, or leave the size out.

V gene: TRBV7-2; clone size: few; J gene: TRBJ1-4; CDR3 protein: ASSLATDRSEKLF
V gene: TRBV6-5; clone size: NA; J gene: TRBJ2-7; CDR3 protein: ASSYSVWTGSPYEQY
V gene: TRBV6-1; clone size: many; J gene: TRBJ1-2; CDR3 protein: ASSGGTAYGYT
V gene: TRBV20-1; clone size: many; J gene: TRBJ1-1; CDR3 protein: SATGLWRGGVPEAF
V gene: TRBV2; clone size: few; J gene: TRBJ2-1; CDR3 protein: ASSEVEQF
V gene: TRBV4-3; clone size: few; J gene: TRBJ2-1; CDR3 protein: ASSQDLRGGARYNEQF
V gene: TRBV7-6; clone size: many; J gene: TRBJ1-2; CDR3 protein: ASSLDEYQGYT
V gene: TRBV3-1; clone size: many; J gene: TRBJ1-6; CDR3 protein: ASSLGDMYSPLH
V gene: TRBV27; clone size: NA; J gene: TRBJ1-1; CDR3 protein: ASNTIRGSDEAF
V gene: TRBV5-1; clone size: many; J gene: TRBJ1-2; CDR3 protein: ASSQQGTNYGYT
V gene: TRBV29-1; clone size: NA; J gene: TRBJ2-7; CDR3 protein: SVEAQMGGEYEQY
V gene: TRBV6-2/TRBV6-3; clone size: many; J gene: TRBJ1-1; CDR3 protein: ASSSATGIVGEAF
V gene: TRBV5-1; clone size: many; J gene: TRBJ1-2; CDR3 protein: ASSLNDDRIYGYT
V gene: TRBV20-1; clone size: many; J gene: TRBJ1-1; CDR3 protein: SAPPVEGNTEAF
V gene: TRBV5-1; clone size: many; J gene: TRBJ1-6; CDR3 protein: ASAWRGFNSPLH
V gene: TRBV9; clone size: many; J gene: TRBJ2-7; CDR3 protein: ASSVAAEPYEQY
V gene: TRBV6-5; clone size: NA; J gene: TRBJ2-1; CDR3 protein: ASSYAEGLAGGSNEQF
V gene: TRBV20-1; clone size: few; J gene: TRBJ2-2; CDR3 protein: SARAQVTGELF
V gene: TRBV6-6; clone size: NA; J gene: TRBJ1-6; CDR3 protein: ASSYRGQGNSPLH
V gene: TRBV28; clone size: few; J gene: TRBJ1-1; CDR3 protein: ATLGGGGAEAF
V gene: TRBV18; clone size: NA; J gene: TRBJ2-3; CDR3 protein: ASSLWNPVDTQY
V gene: TRBV5-1; clone size: NA; J gene: TRBJ2-1; CDR3 protein: ASSPERTRIYNEQF
V gene: TRBV15; clone size: few; J gene: TRBJ1-5; CDR3 protein: ATRGQGADQPQH
V gene: TRBV5-1; clone size: NA; J gene: TRBJ2-5; CDR3 protein: ASSLASGPNIETQY
V gene: TRBV6-6; clone size: many; J gene: TRBJ1-6; CDR3 protein: ASSYTGKVIPPLH
V gene: TRBV12-3/TRBV12-4; clone size: many; J gene: TRBJ1-2; CDR3 protein: ASSLVGTGRGT
V gene: TRBV6-5; clone size: NA; J gene: TRBJ1-3; CDR3 protein: ASSYSYGTAGNTIY
V gene: TRBV7-8; clone size: NA; J gene: TRBJ1-1; CDR3 protein: ASSLVPTGTEAF
V gene: TRBV7-9; clone size: NA; J gene: TRBJ2-1; CDR3 protein: ASRGDQGNEQF
V gene: TRBV20-1; clone size: many; J gene: TRBJ2-3; CDR3 protein: SAVGADPGTDTQY
V gene: TRBV7-2; clone size: many; J gene: TRBJ1-5; CDR3 protein: ASSTQQGQPQH
V gene: TRBV4-1; clone size: NA; J gene: TRBJ2-3; CDR3 protein: ASSNPWQGRTDTQY
V gene: TRBV5-6; clone size: many; J gene: TRBJ1-1; CDR3 protein: ASSWRGPTEEAF
V gene: TRBV7-9; clone size: many; J gene: TRBJ1-4; CDR3 protein: ATSGTVNEKLF
V gene: TRBV6-6; clone size: few; J gene: TRBJ2-5; CDR3 protein: ASSWSSGEETQY
V gene: TRBV6-2/TRBV6-3; clone size: few; J gene: TRBJ1-2; CDR3 protein: ASSYFTGLKYGYT
V gene: TRBV7-8; clone size: few; J gene: TRBJ2-6; CDR3 protein: ASSPSRQGPSGANVLT
V gene: TRBV19; clone size: few; J gene: TRBJ1-5; CDR3 protein: ASSTYQGGRGNQPQH
V gene: TRBV7-2; clone size: NA; J gene: TRBJ1-1; CDR3 protein: ASSLGPQMNTEAF
V gene: TRBV6-2/TRBV6-3; clone size: few; J gene: TRBJ2-1; CDR3 protein: ASTPGGRGSYNEQF
V gene: TRBV20-1; clone size: many; J gene: TRBJ2-3; CDR3 protein: SAYLAGGIDTQY
V gene: TRBV6-2/TRBV6-3; clone size: NA; J gene: TRBJ1-5; CDR3 protein: ASSVWALNQPQH
V gene: TRBV15; clone size: many; J gene: TRBJ1-2; CDR3 protein: ATSRDATNYGYT
V gene: TRBV6-2/TRBV6-3; clone size: many; J gene: TRBJ1-5; CDR3 protein: ASSWGTGNQPQH
V gene: TRBV5-1; clone size: many; J gene: TRBJ1-1; CDR3 protein: ASSSQGEGTEAF
V gene: TRBV2; clone size: many; J gene: TRBJ2-5; CDR3 protein: ASSGEGLGETQY
V gene: TRBV20-1; clone size: NA; J gene: TRBJ2-3; CDR3 protein: SAAPGTGGLAGVSTDTQY
V gene: TRBV16; clone size: many; J gene: TRBJ1-1; CDR3 protein: ASSRAGPNTEAF
V gene: TRBV13; clone size: few; J gene: TRBJ1-6; CDR3 protein: ASSLNSEAYNSPLH
V gene: TRBV7-2; clone size: few; J gene: TRBJ2-5; CDR3 protein: ASSLDLQTDETQY